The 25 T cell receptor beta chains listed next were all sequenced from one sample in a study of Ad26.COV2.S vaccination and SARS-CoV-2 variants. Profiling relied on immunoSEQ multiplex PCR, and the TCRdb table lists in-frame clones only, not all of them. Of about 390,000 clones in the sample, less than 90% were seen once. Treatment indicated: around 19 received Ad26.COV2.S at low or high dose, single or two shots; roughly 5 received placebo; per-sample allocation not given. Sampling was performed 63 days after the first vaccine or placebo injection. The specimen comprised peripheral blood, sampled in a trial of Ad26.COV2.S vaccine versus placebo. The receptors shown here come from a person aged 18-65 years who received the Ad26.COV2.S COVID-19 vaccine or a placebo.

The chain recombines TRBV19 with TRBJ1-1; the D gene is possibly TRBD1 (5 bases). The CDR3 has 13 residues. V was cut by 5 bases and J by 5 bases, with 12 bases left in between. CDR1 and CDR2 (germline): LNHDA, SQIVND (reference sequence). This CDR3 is CASSPQGRTEAFF. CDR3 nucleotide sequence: TGTGCCAGTAGTCCCCAGGGCCGAACTGAAGCTTTCTTT.

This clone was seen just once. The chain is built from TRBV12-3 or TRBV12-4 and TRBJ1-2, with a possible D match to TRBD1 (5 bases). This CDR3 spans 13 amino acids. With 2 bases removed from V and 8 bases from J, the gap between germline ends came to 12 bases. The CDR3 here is CASSLSGIGGYTF. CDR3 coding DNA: TGTGCCAGCAGTTTATCAGGGATCGGCGGCTACACCTTC.

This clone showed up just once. The CDR3 protein is CASSLLPGQGVTGELFF. For the CDR3, the DNA is TGTGCCAGCAGCCTACTGCCGGGACAGGGGGTTACCGGGGAGCTGTTTTTT. V usage is TRBV3-1 (or the pseudogene TRBV3-2) and J usage is TRBJ2-2; TRBD1 agrees at 11 bases. Germline-derived CDR1 and CDR2 are LGHDT and YNNKEL (reference sequence). The CDR3 consists of 17 residues. The junction had 9 bases not matched to a gene; V was cut back by 4 bases and J by 5 bases.

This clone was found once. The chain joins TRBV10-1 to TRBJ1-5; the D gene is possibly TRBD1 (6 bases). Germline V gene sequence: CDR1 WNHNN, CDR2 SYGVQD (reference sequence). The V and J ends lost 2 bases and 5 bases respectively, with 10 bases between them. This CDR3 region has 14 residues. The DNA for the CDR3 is TGCGCCAGCAGTGAGGGGGGGGGCCATCAGCCCCAGCATTTT. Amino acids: CASSEGGGHQPQHF.

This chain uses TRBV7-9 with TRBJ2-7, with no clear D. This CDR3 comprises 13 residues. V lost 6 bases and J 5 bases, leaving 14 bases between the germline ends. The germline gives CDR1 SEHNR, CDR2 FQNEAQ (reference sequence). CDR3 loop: CASSPKESHEQYF. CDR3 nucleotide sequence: TGTGCCAGCAGTCCTAAGGAGTCTCACGAGCAGTACTTC. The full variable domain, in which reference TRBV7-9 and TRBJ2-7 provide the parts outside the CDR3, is DTGVSQNPRHKITKRGQNVTFRCDPISEHNRLYWYRQTLGQGPEFLTYFQNEAQLEKSRLLSDRFSAERPKGSFSTLEIQRTEQGDSAMYLCASSPKESHEQYFGPGTRLTVT.

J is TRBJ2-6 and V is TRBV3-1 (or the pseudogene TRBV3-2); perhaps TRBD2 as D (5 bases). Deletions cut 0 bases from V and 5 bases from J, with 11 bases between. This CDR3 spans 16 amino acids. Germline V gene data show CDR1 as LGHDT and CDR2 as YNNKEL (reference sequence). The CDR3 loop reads CASSQELGRWANVLTF. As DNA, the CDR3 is TGTGCCAGCAGCCAAGAGCTGGGGAGATGGGCCAACGTCCTGACTTTC.

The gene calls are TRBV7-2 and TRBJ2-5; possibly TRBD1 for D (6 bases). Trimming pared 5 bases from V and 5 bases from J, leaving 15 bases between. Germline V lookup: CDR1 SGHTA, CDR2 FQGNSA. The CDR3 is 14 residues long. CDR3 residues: CASSTGQRRETQYF. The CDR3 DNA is TGTGCCAGCAGCACCGGACAGAGGAGGGAGACCCAGTACTTC.

For the CDR3, the DNA is TGTGCCAGCTCGGGACTAGCGGGGCCCAATGAGCAGTTCTTC. It encodes CASSGLAGPNEQFF. This rearrangement joins TRBV2 to TRBJ2-1, with TRBD2 matching over 13 bases. Germline assignment: CDR1 SNHLY and CDR2 FYNNEI. The CDR3 has 14 amino acids. The V segment lost 8 bases and the J segment 6 bases; nucleotides outside the gene matches: 4.

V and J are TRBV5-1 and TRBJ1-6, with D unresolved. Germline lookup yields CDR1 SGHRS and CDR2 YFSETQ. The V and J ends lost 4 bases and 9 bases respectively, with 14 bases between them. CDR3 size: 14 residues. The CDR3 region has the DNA TGCGCCAGCAGCCCGGATACGGGAGGTTCACCCCTCCACTTT. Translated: CASSPDTGGSPLHF. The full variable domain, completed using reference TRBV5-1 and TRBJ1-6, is KAGVTQTPRYLIKTRGQQVTLSCSPISGHRSVSWYQQTPGQGLQFLFEYFSETQRNKGNFPGRFSGRQFSNSRSEMNVSTLELGDSALYLCASSPDTGGSPLHFGNGTRLTVT.

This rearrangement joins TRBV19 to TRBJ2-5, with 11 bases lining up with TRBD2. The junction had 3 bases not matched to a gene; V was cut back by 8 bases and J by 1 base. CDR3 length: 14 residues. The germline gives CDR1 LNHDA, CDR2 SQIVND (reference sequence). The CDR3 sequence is CASRTSGLQETQYF. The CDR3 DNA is TGTGCCAGTCGGACTAGCGGGCTCCAAGAGACCCAGTACTTC.

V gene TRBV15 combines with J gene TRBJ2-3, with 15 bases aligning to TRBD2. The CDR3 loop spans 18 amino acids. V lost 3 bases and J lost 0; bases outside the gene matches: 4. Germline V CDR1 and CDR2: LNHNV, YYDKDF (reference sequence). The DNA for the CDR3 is TGTGCCACCAGCAGTGGACTAGCGGGGGGGCAGAGCACAGATACGCAGTATTTT. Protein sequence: CATSSGLAGGQSTDTQYF.

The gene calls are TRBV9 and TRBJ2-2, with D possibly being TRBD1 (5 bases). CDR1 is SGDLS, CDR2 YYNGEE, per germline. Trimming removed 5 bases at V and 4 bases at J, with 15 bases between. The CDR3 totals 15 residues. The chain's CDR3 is CASSPEGAGTGELFF. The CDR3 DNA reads TGTGCCAGCAGTCCTGAAGGGGCCGGCACCGGGGAGCTGTTTTTT. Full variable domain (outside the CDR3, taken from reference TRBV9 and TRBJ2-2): DSGVTQTPKHLITATGQRVTLRCSPRSGDLSVYWYQQSLDQGLQFLIQYYNGEERAKGNILERFSAQQFPDLHSELNLSSLELGDSALYFCASSPEGAGTGELFFGEGSRLTVL.

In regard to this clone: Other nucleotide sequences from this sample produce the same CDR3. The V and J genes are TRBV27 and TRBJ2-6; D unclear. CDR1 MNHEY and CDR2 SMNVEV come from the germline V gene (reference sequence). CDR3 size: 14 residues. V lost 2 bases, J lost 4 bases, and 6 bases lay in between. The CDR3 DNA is TGTGCCAGCAGTTTAAGGTCAGGGGCCAACGTCCTGACTTTC. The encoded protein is CASSLRSGANVLTF. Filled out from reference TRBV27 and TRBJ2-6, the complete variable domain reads EAQVTQNPRYLITVTGKKLTVTCSQNMNHEYMSWYRQDPGLGLRQIYYSMNVEVTDKGDVPEGYKVSRKEKRNFPLILESPSPNQTSLYFCASSLRSGANVLTFGAGSRLTVL.

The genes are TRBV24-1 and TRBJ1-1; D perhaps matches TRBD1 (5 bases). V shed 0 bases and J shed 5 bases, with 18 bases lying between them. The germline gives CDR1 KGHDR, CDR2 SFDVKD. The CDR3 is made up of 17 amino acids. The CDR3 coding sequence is TGTGCCACCAGTGATTTGGGGGTTCGTGTGGGGCGGACTGAAGCTTTCTTT. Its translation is CATSDLGVRVGRTEAFF.

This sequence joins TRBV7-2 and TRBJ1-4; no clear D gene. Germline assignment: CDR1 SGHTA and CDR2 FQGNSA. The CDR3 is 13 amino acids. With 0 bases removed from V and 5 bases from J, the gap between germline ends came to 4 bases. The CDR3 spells CASSLAPNEKLFF. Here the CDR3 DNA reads TGTGCCAGCAGCTTAGCCCCCAATGAAAAACTGTTTTTT. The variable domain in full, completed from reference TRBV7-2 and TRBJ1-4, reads GAGVSQSPSNKVTEKGKDVELRCDPISGHTALYWYRQSLGQGLEFLIYFQGNSAPDKSGLPSDRFSAERTGGSVSTLTIQRTQQEDSAVYLCASSLAPNEKLFFGSGTQLSVL.

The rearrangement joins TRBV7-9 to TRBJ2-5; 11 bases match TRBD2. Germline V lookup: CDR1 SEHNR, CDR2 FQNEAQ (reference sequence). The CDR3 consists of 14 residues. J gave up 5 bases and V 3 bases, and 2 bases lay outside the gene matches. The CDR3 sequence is CASSFSGGAETQYF. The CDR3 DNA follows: TGTGCCAGCAGCTTTAGCGGGGGGGCGGAGACCCAGTACTTC.

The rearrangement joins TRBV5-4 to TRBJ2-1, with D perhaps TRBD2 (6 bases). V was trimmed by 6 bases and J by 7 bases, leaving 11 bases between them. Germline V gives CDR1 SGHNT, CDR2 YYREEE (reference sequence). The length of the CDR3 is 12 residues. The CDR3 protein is CASTSGGNEQFF. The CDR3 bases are TGTGCCAGCACCTCCGGGGGAAATGAGCAGTTCTTC.

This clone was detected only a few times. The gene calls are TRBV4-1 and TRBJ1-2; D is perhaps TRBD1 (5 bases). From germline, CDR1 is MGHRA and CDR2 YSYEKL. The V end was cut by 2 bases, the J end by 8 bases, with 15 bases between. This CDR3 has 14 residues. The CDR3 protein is CASSQPRESGGYTF. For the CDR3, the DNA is TGCGCCAGCAGCCAACCCAGGGAGTCTGGGGGCTACACCTTC.

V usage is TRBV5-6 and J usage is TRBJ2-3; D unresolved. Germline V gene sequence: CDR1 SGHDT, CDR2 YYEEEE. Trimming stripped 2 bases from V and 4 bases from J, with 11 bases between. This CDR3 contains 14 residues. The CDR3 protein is CASSLRWDADTQYF. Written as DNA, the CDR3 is TGTGCCAGCAGCTTAAGGTGGGATGCAGATACGCAGTATTTT. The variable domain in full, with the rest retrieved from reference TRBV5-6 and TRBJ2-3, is DAGVTQSPTHLIKTRGQQVTLRCSPKSGHDTVSWYQQALGQGPQFIFQYYEEEERQRGNFPDRFSGHQFPNYSSELNVNALLLGDSALYLCASSLRWDADTQYFGPGTRLTVL.

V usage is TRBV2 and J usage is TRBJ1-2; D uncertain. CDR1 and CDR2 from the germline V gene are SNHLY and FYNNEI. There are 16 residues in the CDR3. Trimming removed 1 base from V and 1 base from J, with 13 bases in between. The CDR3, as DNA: TGTGCCAGCAGTGAAGACACGACACTAAATAACTATGGCTACACCTTC. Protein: CASSEDTTLNNYGYTF.

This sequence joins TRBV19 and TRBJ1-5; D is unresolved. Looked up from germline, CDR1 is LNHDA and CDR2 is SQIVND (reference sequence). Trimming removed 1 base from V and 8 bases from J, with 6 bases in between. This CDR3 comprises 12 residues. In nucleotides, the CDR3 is TGTGCCAGTAGTATAGGGATTGAGCCCCAGCATTTT. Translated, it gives CASSIGIEPQHF.

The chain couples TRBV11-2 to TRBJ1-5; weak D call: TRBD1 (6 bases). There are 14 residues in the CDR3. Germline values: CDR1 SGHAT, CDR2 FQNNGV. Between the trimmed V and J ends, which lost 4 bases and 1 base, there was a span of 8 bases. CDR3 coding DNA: TGTGCCAGCAGCTCGCAGGGGAGCAATCAGCCCCAGCATTTT. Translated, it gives CASSSQGSNQPQHF. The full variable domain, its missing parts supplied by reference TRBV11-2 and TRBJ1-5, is EAGVAQSPRYKIIEKRQSVAFWCNPISGHATLYWYQQILGQGPKLLIQFQNNGVVDDSQLPKDRFSAERLKGVDSTLKIQPAKLEDSAVYLCASSSQGSNQPQHFGDGTRLSIL.

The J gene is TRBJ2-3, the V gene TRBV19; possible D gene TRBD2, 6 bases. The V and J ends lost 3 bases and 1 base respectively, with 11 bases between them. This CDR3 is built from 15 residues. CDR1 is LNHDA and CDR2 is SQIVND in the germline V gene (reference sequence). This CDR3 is CASSMRRDRTDTQYF. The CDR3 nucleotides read TGTGCCAGTAGTATGAGGCGGGACCGCACAGATACGCAGTATTTT.

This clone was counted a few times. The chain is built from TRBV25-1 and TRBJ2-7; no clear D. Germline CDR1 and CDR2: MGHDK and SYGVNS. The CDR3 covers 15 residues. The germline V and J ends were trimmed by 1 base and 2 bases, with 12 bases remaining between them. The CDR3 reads CASSESSTVPYEQYF. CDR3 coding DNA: TGTGCCAGCAGTGAATCGAGTACAGTCCCCTACGAGCAGTACTTC.

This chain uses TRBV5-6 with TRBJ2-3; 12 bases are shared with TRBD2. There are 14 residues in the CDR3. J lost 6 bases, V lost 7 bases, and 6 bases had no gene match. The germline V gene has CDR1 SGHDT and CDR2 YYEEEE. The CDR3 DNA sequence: TGTGCCAGCTCTCGGACTAGCGGGGTGGATACGCAGTATTTT. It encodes CASSRTSGVDTQYF.